Listed below are T cell receptor beta chains from one sample, sequenced in a study of blood T cells in healthy people across ages. TCRdb ran MiXCR on the 5' RACE reads and lists one entry per CDR3 protein. The sample includes about 630,000 distinct CDR3 sequences, over 20% of them seen just once. The sample consisted of blood. These receptors all stem from a man in his sixties or seventies in good health. CDR3s leave out the opening cysteine and the closing phenylalanine or tryptophan.

J: TRBJ2-1
V: TRBV6-2/TRBV6-3
CDR3: ASSLAGGTPNEQF

J: TRBJ1-5
V: TRBV5-1
CDR3: ASSLDSPSNQPQH

J: TRBJ2-7
V: TRBV5-1
CDR3: ASSLVAVGLSYEQY

J: TRBJ2-5
V: TRBV2
CDR3: ASSFSRVWGETQY

J: TRBJ1-4
V: TRBV7-9
CDR3: ASSPQSRAGAEKLF

J: TRBJ2-7
V: TRBV28
CDR3: ASRRTGVRNKQY

J: TRBJ2-1
V: TRBV6-1
CDR3: ASKAVLAGNSGEQF

J: TRBJ1-5
V: TRBV14
CDR3: ASSQDRNQPQH

J: TRBJ2-7
V: TRBV5-1
CDR3: ASSYESSYEQH

J: TRBJ2-5
V: TRBV20-1
CDR3: SASLDSGSLETQY

J: TRBJ1-3
V: TRBV12-3/TRBV12-4
CDR3: ASSFTSGQGTGNTIY

J: TRBJ2-7
V: TRBV29-1
CDR3: SVEGEFYEQY

J: TRBJ2-2
V: TRBV5-1
CDR3: ASRLGGSGTGELF

J: TRBJ1-3
V: TRBV30
CDR3: AWGTDGLNTIY

J: TRBJ2-1
V: TRBV24-1
CDR3: ATSDSTSKNYNEQF

J: TRBJ2-7
V: TRBV20-1
CDR3: SANPSTGLSYEQY

J: TRBJ2-1
V: TRBV5-1
CDR3: ASSYGPDNEQF

J: .
V: TRBV20-1
CDR3: SAARTNNHNEQF

J: TRBJ2-7
V: TRBV12-3/TRBV12-4
CDR3: ASSGLMTREQY